This entry lists 2 T cell receptor beta chains sequenced from one sample in a study of identical twins. One entry per CDR3 protein results from TCRdb running MiXCR on the 5' RACE reads. The table lists about 690,000 distinct CDR3 sequences, about 20% of them singletons, with 4% to 5.5% in the top ten. These same data were also listed under a study on T cells expressing NK-cell markers.

The sequencing input was PBMCs. Receptor source: a woman under 30 in good health.

This chain uses TRBV7-9 with TRBJ2-7; 12 nucleotides line up with TRBD1. V lost 1 base to trimming and J lost 7 bases; unmatched junction nucleotides: 2. The CDR3 covers 14 residues. Germline values: CDR1 SEHNR, CDR2 FQNEAQ (reference sequence). The CDR3 spells CASSLGDRGREQYF. The CDR3 region has the DNA TGTGCCAGCAGCTTAGGGGACAGGGGGCGTGAGCAGTACTTC.

This clonotype was seen a few times. The chain has TRBV20-1 and TRBJ1-2; 9 bases line up with TRBD1. Germline V gene lookup returns CDR1 DFQATT and CDR2 SNEGSKA (reference sequence). There are 14 residues in the CDR3. V dropped 5 bases and J dropped 5; count of bases not matched to a gene: 9. The CDR3 is CSALLQGARYGYTF. The DNA of the CDR3 is TGCAGTGCTTTACTACAGGGGGCTCGGTATGGCTACACCTTC.